What follows describes a single T cell receptor beta chain. The antigen is not known. With the read ending 3 residues before the CDR3 end, the germline J gene is used to fill in that end. The data were obtained in a study of T cell clonality in common variable immunodeficiency. Study-wide findings and caveats: Reportedly, TCR beta sequences from common variable immunodeficiency showed fewer deletions and N-nucleotide insertions. Authors noted CVID clonality's cause needs subpopulation repertoire sequencing.

The assay was immunoSEQ multiplex PCR, and TCRdb's table has in-frame clones only and misses some. In total the sample includes about 20,000 clones, none of them seen once. CDR3 length: 15 amino acids. V lost 2 bases and J lost 0, with 11 bases in between. Germline CDR1 SGHTA, CDR2 FQGNSA. Blood came from CVID subjects not ill and not taking immunomodulatory or immunosuppressive medication. The sequenced sample was peripheral blood mononuclear cells. This clonotype was obtained from a human donor with common variable immunodeficiency. The chain couples TRBV7-2 to TRBJ2-7; D possibly uses TRBD1 or TRBD2 (5 bases each). CDR3 DNA (partial): TGTGCCAGCAGCTTATTTCCAGGGAGCTCCTACGAG. It specifies CASSLFPGSSYE. The whole CDR3 protein is CASSLFPGSSYEQYF.